One sample yielded the 15 T cell receptor beta chains listed below, sequenced in a study of PD-1 blockade in classical Hodgkin lymphoma. The data were produced by immunoSEQ multiplex PCR, yet TCRdb's version contains in-frame clones alone and is incomplete. The sample consists of 19,000 or so clones, 80% of them appearing once. Time point noted: cycle 4 day 1 (C4D1), after 6 weeks of nivolumab. Each patient relapsed following autologous stem cell transplantation, and prior brentuximab vedotin exposure differed. Here the sequenced sample was peripheral blood mononuclear cells (PBMCs), taken before the fourth cycle of nivolumab. The receptors derive from a human donor with classical Hodgkin lymphoma.

In its sample, this clone was seen a few times. The chain joins TRBV6-1 to TRBJ1-5, with D possibly being TRBD1 (5 bases). Trimming took 2 bases from V and 2 from J, leaving 19 bases between them. Germline CDR1 is MNHNS and CDR2 is SASEGT. This CDR3 spans 18 amino acids. DNA of the CDR3: TGTGCCAGCAGTGAAAGTGGGGCCGGCTATAGTGGCAATCAGCCCCAGCATTTT. Encoded protein: CASSESGAGYSGNQPQHF.

This clone was seen a single time. CDR3 sequence reads: CASSNPSSGDYNEQFF. The CDR3 nucleotides are TGTGCCAGCAGCAACCCCTCTAGCGGAGACTACAATGAGCAGTTCTTC. The V gene is TRBV5-8, the J gene TRBJ2-1; 7 nucleotides match TRBD2. CDR3 length: 16 residues. Germline V gene data show CDR1 as SGHTS and CDR2 as YDEGEE. The junction had 10 bases not matched to a gene; V was cut back by 4 bases and J by 3 bases. The complete variable domain, with remaining parts taken from reference TRBV5-8 and TRBJ2-1, reads EAGVTQSPTHLIKTRGQQATLRCSPISGHTSVYWYQQALGLGLQFLLWYDEGEERNRGNFPPRFSGRQFPNYSSELNVNALELEDSALYLCASSNPSSGDYNEQFFGPGTRLTVL.

V usage is TRBV27 and J usage is TRBJ2-1; D not resolved. The germline gives CDR1 MNHEY, CDR2 SMNVEV (reference sequence). Trimming cost V 2 bases and J 0 bases, with 14 bases left between them. The CDR3 spans 17 residues. CDR3 nucleotide sequence: TGTGCCAGCAGTTTAGGAAGTCACCTGAGCTCCTACAATGAGCAGTTCTTC. Its protein product is CASSLGSHLSSYNEQFF.

V usage is TRBV4-3 and J usage is TRBJ2-7; D is uncertain. The ends were cut back, 0 bases at V and 6 bases at J, with 6 bases in the middle. This CDR3 comprises 12 residues. Germline assignment: CDR1 LGHNA and CDR2 YSLEER. The CDR3 loop is CASSQDGREQYF. The DNA of the CDR3 is TGCGCCAGCAGCCAAGATGGACGCGAGCAGTACTTC.

This clone was seen a single time. This chain joins TRBV5-4 and TRBJ2-2; no reliable D call. With 0 bases removed from V and 0 bases from J, the gap between germline ends came to 12 bases. The CDR3 loop spans 17 amino acids. Germline CDR1 is SGHNT and CDR2 is YYREEE (reference sequence). CDR3 DNA: TGTGCCAGCAGCTTGGGATCGTTCATCTCGAACACCGGGGAGCTGTTTTTT. Amino acids: CASSLGSFISNTGELFF.

DNA of the CDR3: TGTGCCAGCAGCGTATTCGCAGGGGGCTATGGCTACACCTTC. As protein: CASSVFAGGYGYTF. The chain recombines TRBV9 with TRBJ1-2; the match to TRBD1 covers 7 bases. The V segment lost 1 base and the J segment 4 bases; nucleotides outside the gene matches: 4. Germline lookup yields CDR1 SGDLS and CDR2 YYNGEE. This CDR3 region has 14 residues.

The V call is TRBV7-9, the J call TRBJ2-7, with 12 bases lining up with TRBD2. The ends lost 3 bases at V and 3 bases at J; junction bases unmatched: 6. CDR3 size: 16 residues. Looked up from germline, CDR1 is SEHNR and CDR2 is FQNEAQ (reference sequence). CDR3 loop: CASSFNRLAGDYEQYF. DNA of the CDR3: TGTGCCAGCAGCTTTAACAGACTAGCGGGAGACTACGAGCAGTACTTC. Complete variable domain (other parts from reference TRBV7-9 and TRBJ2-7): DTGVSQNPRHKITKRGQNVTFRCDPISEHNRLYWYRQTLGQGPEFLTYFQNEAQLEKSRLLSDRFSAERPKGSFSTLEIQRTEQGDSAMYLCASSFNRLAGDYEQYFGPGTRLTVT.

This clone came up a few times. The chain carries TRBV11-3 and TRBJ2-3; tentatively, D is TRBD2 (6 bases). CDR1 and CDR2 from the germline V gene are SGHNT and YENEEA. V lost 5 bases and J 1 base, leaving 7 bases between the germline ends. CDR3 size: 13 residues. The CDR3, as DNA: TGTGCCAGCAGCCCGGGGGGCACAGATACGCAGTATTTT. It encodes CASSPGGTDTQYF.

V usage is TRBV6-5 and J usage is TRBJ2-1, with D possibly TRBD2 on 6 matching bases. Trimming removed 5 bases at V and 1 base at J, with 12 bases between. The CDR3 spans 15 residues. Germline V gene data show CDR1 as MNHEY and CDR2 as SVGAGI. As DNA, the CDR3 is TGTGCCAGCAGTAGACCTAGCGCATCCTACAATGAGCAGTTCTTC. It encodes CASSRPSASYNEQFF.

V and J are TRBV6-6 and TRBJ2-7; the D is unclear. The ends were cut back, 5 bases at V and 4 bases at J, with 15 bases in the middle. The CDR3 sequence is 14 residues long. Germline V gene data show CDR1 as MNHNY and CDR2 as SVGAGI (reference sequence). As DNA, the CDR3 is TGTGCCAGCAGTGGGCTGTTTTTCCGATACGAGCAGTACTTC. Amino acids: CASSGLFFRYEQYF.

The CDR3 DNA is TGTGCCAGCAGTGGCCTTGGGACGCCTCACACTGAAGCTTTCTTT. Translated, it gives CASSGLGTPHTEAFF. The chain combines TRBV25-1 with TRBJ1-1, with D tentatively TRBD1 (5 bases). The CDR3 extends over 15 amino acids. Germline V gene lookup returns CDR1 MGHDK and CDR2 SYGVNS. V was shortened by 4 bases and J by 3 bases, with 15 bases between the two germline ends. Based on the CDR3 plus reference TRBV25-1 and TRBJ1-1, the full variable domain is EADIYQTPRYLVIGTGKKITLECSQTMGHDKMYWYQQDPGMELHLIHYSYGVNSTEKGDLSSESTVSRIRTEHFPLTLESARPSHTSQYLCASSGLGTPHTEAFFGQGTRLTVV.

The chain joins TRBV5-4 to TRBJ1-1; the D gene is possibly TRBD1 (6 bases). Germline-derived CDR1 and CDR2 are SGHNT and YYREEE (reference sequence). CDR3 length: 12 residues. The germline V and J ends were trimmed by 0 bases and 10 bases, with 10 bases remaining between them. CDR3: CASSLAGGRAFF. The CDR3 nucleotides read TGTGCCAGCAGCTTGGCCGGGGGGCGAGCTTTCTTT.

The chain links TRBV9 to TRBJ1-4; D may be TRBD1 (5 bases). Germline-derived CDR1 and CDR2 are SGDLS and YYNGEE. The CDR3 totals 15 residues. Deletions cut 3 bases from V and 3 bases from J, with 12 bases between. CDR3 protein: CASSADTGPNEKLFF. CDR3 coding DNA: TGTGCCAGCAGCGCTGACACGGGGCCTAATGAAAAACTGTTTTTT.

The chain combines TRBV5-4 with TRBJ2-3, with 12 positions matching TRBD2. V lost 4 bases, J lost 3 bases, and 6 bases stayed unmatched. The CDR3 is 16 amino acids. Germline V gene lookup returns CDR1 SGHNT and CDR2 YYREEE (reference sequence). The CDR3 protein is CASSTTSGSGTDTQYF. CDR3 coding DNA: TGTGCCAGCAGCACGACTAGCGGGAGTGGGACAGATACGCAGTATTTT.

J is TRBJ1-2 and V is TRBV6-1; D call uncertain. V gave up 6 bases and J gave up 8 bases, with 13 bases separating them. There are 12 residues in the CDR3. Germline CDR1 and CDR2: MNHNS and SASEGT. CDR3 nucleotides: TGTGCCAGCAGGGTTGTCGGGCGAGGCTACACCTTC. Amino acid sequence: CASRVVGRGYTF.